A single TCR beta chain is shown here with its context. Assay: immunoSEQ multiplex PCR; the TCRdb copy retains only in-frame clones and omits some. The table has roughly 660,000 clones, roughly 90% seen once. The data belong to a study of shared T cell receptors in the human thymus. CDR3 length equals 18 residues. Trimming took 1 base from V and 0 from J, leaving 16 bases between them. Germline CDR1 and CDR2: SGHDN and FVKESK. These data were also reused for a study on human thymus T cells. That study reports: Thymic and blood repertoires seemed to show skewed V and J gene use. A high degree of thymic repertoire overlap among unrelated individuals was reported in related research.

The source material was thymocytes. This clonotype originated in a boy under three years old with a congenital heart defect. V usage is TRBV14 and J usage is TRBJ1-3; no reliable D call. The CDR3 protein is CASSQVGSGVPSGNTIYF. Here the CDR3 DNA reads TGTGCCAGCAGCCAAGTGGGGTCCGGGGTTCCCTCTGGAAACACCATATATTTT.